The 30 T cell receptor beta chains in this list originate from one sample, sequenced in a study of cytomegalovirus exposure and HLA in healthy donors (TCRdb year 2017). Library preparation employed the immunoSEQ multiplex PCR assay. For the multiplex PCR, a mixture combining 60 forward primers for TCR Vbeta segments and 13 reverse primers for TCR Jbeta segments was used. TCRdb provides this immuneACCESS table in a form limited to in-frame rearrangements. Some clones are lacking; in checked studies, under half of them reflect an unresolved V gene, and why the rest are absent is not known. The sample includes 250,000 to 350,000 clones, with 86% observed a single time. The ten largest account for about 4% of the sample. The sequenced sample consisted of PBMCs. These receptors were taken from a man aged 40-49 years in good health and CMV-seropositive.

The chain links TRBV2 to TRBJ2-5; 16 bases agree with TRBD2. This CDR3 contains 18 residues. Germline trimming cut 6 bases from V and 2 bases from J; bases unmatched to any gene: 9. Germline assignment: CDR1 SNHLY and CDR2 FYNNEI. The CDR3 DNA is TGTGCCAGCAGCCCCCCGGGACTAGCGGGAGGGCAGCAAGAGACCCAGTACTTC. It specifies CASSPPGLAGGQQETQYF.

This chain connects TRBV15 to TRBJ1-1; no definite D call. This CDR3 comprises 11 residues. Trimming pared 5 bases from V and 6 bases from J, leaving 7 bases between. CDR1 and CDR2 from the germline V gene are LNHNV and YYDKDF (reference sequence). The DNA for the CDR3 is TGTGCCACCAGCTCAGGCGCTGAAGCTTTCTTT. Translated: CATSSGAEAFF.

This clone came up a few times. The chain has TRBV5-6 and TRBJ2-7, with 8 bases aligning to TRBD2. The junction had 15 bases not matched to a gene; V was cut back by 4 bases and J by 6 bases. This CDR3 is built from 16 residues. CDR1 and CDR2 (germline): SGHDT, YYEEEE. In nucleotides, the CDR3 is TGTGCCAGCAGCCAACCGCATAGCGGGACTCCTGGCGAGCAGTACTTC. Protein: CASSQPHSGTPGEQYF.

V usage is TRBV29-1 and J usage is TRBJ1-1; tentatively, D is TRBD1 (6 bases). The CDR3 is 13 residues long. Germline V gives CDR1 SQVTM, CDR2 ANQGSEA. CDR3 loop: CSDDQGWGTEAFF. The CDR3 DNA follows: TGCAGTGACGATCAGGGGTGGGGGACTGAAGCTTTCTTT.

This rearrangement joins TRBV10-3 to TRBJ2-7; 8 nucleotides align to TRBD2. Germline CDR1 ENHRY, CDR2 SYGVKD. The CDR3 runs 14 residues. V lost 10 bases and J lost 2; bases outside the gene matches: 10. The CDR3 protein is CASGDSGTAYEQYF. The CDR3 nucleotides are TGTGCCAGCGGGGATAGCGGGACCGCCTACGAGCAGTACTTC.

This clone has a single count. V usage is TRBV28 and J usage is TRBJ2-7; D is possibly TRBD1 (6 bases). CDR3 length: 17 amino acids. The V and J ends lost 3 bases and 1 base respectively, with 19 bases between them. CDR1 and CDR2 (germline): MDHEN, SYDVKM. The CDR3 spells CASSFAPGAGGSYEQYF. CDR3 coding DNA: TGTGCCAGCAGTTTTGCCCCAGGGGCCGGTGGATCCTACGAGCAGTACTTC.

The chain uses TRBV6-1 and TRBJ2-2, with TRBD2 matching 7 bases. V trimming: 1 base; J trimming: 2 bases; junction bases outside the gene matches: 10. Germline lookup yields CDR1 MNHNS and CDR2 SASEGT. The CDR3 spans 18 residues. CDR3 amino acids: CASSEGVWGGRNTGELFF. The CDR3 coding sequence is TGTGCCAGCAGTGAAGGGGTTTGGGGCGGGAGAAACACCGGGGAGCTGTTTTTT.

This clone was detected only once. V is TRBV6-1 and J is TRBJ2-3; tentatively, D is TRBD1 (6 bases). The CDR3 is made up of 12 amino acids. V gave up 10 bases and J gave up 6 bases, with 14 bases separating them. The germline V gene has CDR1 MNHNS and CDR2 SASEGT. In DNA form, the CDR3 reads TGTGCCAACCGACAGGACGATGATACGCAGTATTTT. Translated, it gives CANRQDDDTQYF.

The V call is TRBV4-1, the J call TRBJ2-5, with 9 bases aligning to TRBD1. The closer fit of TRBJ2-7 to the DNA end suggests the J call may be wrong. Germline V gives CDR1 MGHRA, CDR2 YSYEKL. The CDR3 runs to 16 residues. The CDR3 nucleotides read TGCGCCAGCAGCCAAGATCCGCCCGGGACAGGGCTCGAGCAGTACTTC. Translating it yields CASSQDPPGTGLEQYF.

The chain is built from TRBV2 and TRBJ2-7; 15 nucleotides agree with TRBD2. Germline V CDR1 and CDR2: SNHLY, FYNNEI. This CDR3 has 17 residues. J gave up 1 base and V 6 bases, and 7 bases lay outside the gene matches. CDR3 loop: CASRHPGLAGGSYEQYF. CDR3 in DNA: TGTGCCAGCAGGCACCCGGGACTAGCGGGAGGATCCTACGAGCAGTACTTC.

In its sample, this clone was seen once. The chain couples TRBV7-6 to TRBJ2-5, with 8 bases that match TRBD2. V lost 5 bases to trimming and J lost 4 bases; unmatched junction nucleotides: 9. The CDR3 has 15 residues. The V gene's germline CDR1 is SGHVS and CDR2 FNYEAQ. The CDR3 sequence: CASSRTPAGGETQYF. In DNA, the CDR3 is TGTGCCAGCAGCCGAACACCGGCGGGAGGAGAGACCCAGTACTTC.

This rearrangement joins TRBV5-1 to TRBJ2-7; 7 nucleotides line up with TRBD1. Germline values: CDR1 SGHRS, CDR2 YFSETQ. Losses at the gene ends were 4 bases for V and 3 bases for J; bases not matched to a gene: 7. The CDR3 extends over 14 amino acids. For the CDR3, the DNA is TGCGCCAGCAGCCGTTCCGGGACAGACTACGAGCAGTACTTC. Its protein product is CASSRSGTDYEQYF.

This clone was picked up one time. The chain uses TRBV28 and TRBJ2-3; 8 nucleotides agree with TRBD2. The CDR3 loop spans 15 amino acids. Trimming removed 2 bases from V and 6 bases from J; junction bases left unmatched: 7. Looked up from germline, CDR1 is MDHEN and CDR2 is SYDVKM. The CDR3 DNA reads as TGTGCCAGCAGTTTACCCAGCGGGAGCCAGGATACGCAGTATTTT. It is translated as CASSLPSGSQDTQYF.

This rearrangement joins TRBV5-4 to TRBJ1-2, with 9 bases fitting TRBD1. V shed 3 bases and J 8 bases; nucleotides not matched to a gene: 14. CDR3 size: 16 residues. Germline V lookup: CDR1 SGHNT, CDR2 YYREEE (reference sequence). The CDR3 DNA is TGTGCCAGCAGCTGGGGAGGACAGGGGCTAACGAGAGGCTACACCTTC. Its translation is CASSWGGQGLTRGYTF.

The chain combines TRBV5-4 with TRBJ2-7, with 7 bases lining up with TRBD1. The CDR3 is made up of 15 amino acids. Per germline, CDR1 SGHNT and CDR2 YYREEE (reference sequence). With 0 bases clipped from V and 3 bases from J, the junction kept 6 bases outside the gene matches. This chain's CDR3 is CASSLGQGMVYEQYF. The CDR3 nucleotides read TGTGCCAGCAGCTTGGGACAGGGTATGGTCTACGAGCAGTACTTC.

This clone occurred a few times. The chain combines TRBV9 with TRBJ2-1; 9 nucleotides agree with TRBD2. The germline V gene encodes CDR1 SGDLS and CDR2 YYNGEE. The CDR3 runs 15 residues. With V trimmed by 4 bases and J by 10 bases, 12 bases remained unmatched. The CDR3 coding sequence is TGTGCCAGCAGCCCGACTGGCGGGGGGGCAGGGGAGCAGTTCTTC. Translation: CASSPTGGGAGEQFF.

The chain couples TRBV28 to TRBJ2-7; 12 bases are shared with TRBD1. CDR3 length: 15 residues. CDR1 is MDHEN and CDR2 is SYDVKM in the germline V gene. V lost 7 bases, J lost 7 bases, and 11 bases stayed unmatched. The CDR3 sequence: CASTQPGQGAREQYF. CDR3 nucleotide sequence: TGTGCCAGCACCCAGCCGGGACAGGGGGCGCGTGAGCAGTACTTC.

The gene calls are TRBV13 and TRBJ2-7; D may be TRBD1 (5 bases). Germline V gene lookup returns CDR1 PRHDT and CDR2 FYEKMQ (reference sequence). Trimming took 3 bases from V and 6 from J, leaving 12 bases between them. This CDR3 is built from 13 residues. DNA for the CDR3: TGTGCCAGCAGCTTCCAGGGTAGTGGCGAGCAGTACTTC. It specifies CASSFQGSGEQYF.

J is TRBJ2-7 and V is TRBV30; the match to TRBD1 covers 8 bases. CDR3 size: 14 residues. Germline V CDR1 and CDR2: GTSNPN, SVGIG (reference sequence). J gave up 4 bases and V 4 bases, and 9 bases lay outside the gene matches. CDR3 coding DNA: TGTGCCTGGACGGCGAGGGACAGGATGTACGAGCAGTACTTC. Encoded protein: CAWTARDRMYEQYF.

Note on this clone: Relative to the germline gene, one junction end is altered; a read error may explain this. This chain joins TRBV7-9 and TRBJ1-1, with TRBD1 as a possible D gene (6 bases). CDR3 length: 15 residues. In germline, CDR1 is SEHNR, CDR2 FQNEAQ (reference sequence). The CDR3 DNA follows: TGTTCCAGCAGCTTAGGGGGGGTGGTGAACACTGAAGCTTTCTTT. Translated, it gives CSSSLGGVVNTEAFF.

The V and J genes are TRBV5-4 and TRBJ2-3, with 9 bases identical to TRBD2. CDR1 is SGHNT and CDR2 is YYREEE in the germline V gene (reference sequence). V lost 3 bases to trimming and J lost 4 bases; unmatched junction nucleotides: 6. The CDR3 contains 15 residues. The CDR3, as DNA: TGTGCCAGCAGCTCGGGACTAGCTTCGGCAGATACGCAGTATTTT. It is translated as CASSSGLASADTQYF.

CDR3 in DNA: TGCGCCAGCAGCCAAGACAGGGGCCTACTAGATGTCGGGGAGCTGTTTTTT. This gives the protein CASSQDRGLLDVGELFF. V and J are TRBV4-3 and TRBJ2-2; TRBD1 is a possible D gene (6 bases). The CDR3 is 17 residues long. Germline V gene sequence: CDR1 LGHNA, CDR2 YSLEER. With 0 bases removed from V and 7 bases from J, the gap between germline ends came to 18 bases.

The rearrangement uses TRBV30 and TRBJ2-1; 8 bases match TRBD2. From germline, CDR1 is GTSNPN and CDR2 SVGIG (reference sequence). The CDR3 has 15 residues. The V gene end was trimmed by 0 bases and the J gene end by 9 bases; junction bases not matched to a gene: 10. The CDR3 region is CAWSVKAGEVGEQFF. In DNA form, the CDR3 reads TGTGCCTGGAGTGTAAAAGCGGGAGAGGTAGGTGAGCAGTTCTTC.

In its sample, this clone was seen a few times. This chain joins TRBV9 and TRBJ1-2; the D gene is possibly TRBD1 (5 bases). The CDR3 sequence is 15 residues long. Germline V lookup: CDR1 SGDLS, CDR2 YYNGEE. V shed 4 bases and J shed 3 bases, with 16 bases lying between them. The CDR3, as DNA: TGTGCCAGCAGCCCATCGACAGATTGGGACTATGGCTACACCTTC. This encodes CASSPSTDWDYGYTF.

The sample holds a few counts of this clone. In the same sample, other DNA sequences code for this CDR3. The chain uses TRBV27 and TRBJ1-2; 10 nucleotides align to TRBD1. V dropped 2 bases and J dropped 4; count of bases not matched to a gene: 1. The CDR3 extends over 14 amino acids. Germline assignment: CDR1 MNHEY and CDR2 SMNVEV (reference sequence). CDR3 region: CASSLRDRGYGYTF. CDR3 nucleotides: TGTGCCAGCAGTTTACGGGACAGGGGCTATGGCTACACCTTC.

This chain links TRBV28 with TRBJ2-5, with a weak D call TRBD2 (5 bases). The V end lost 7 bases, the J end lost 2 bases, and 17 bases lay between the germline ends. Germline lookup yields CDR1 MDHEN and CDR2 SYDVKM. The CDR3 has 15 amino acids. CDR3 amino acids: CASTSGGEGQETQYF. CDR3 DNA: TGTGCCAGCACCTCGGGCGGAGAGGGACAAGAGACCCAGTACTTC.

V and J are TRBV18 and TRBJ2-2, with TRBD2 matching over 11 bases. The germline gives CDR1 KGHSH, CDR2 LQKENI. With V trimmed by 6 bases and J by 2 bases, 5 bases remained unmatched. The CDR3 consists of 16 residues. The CDR3 DNA reads TGTGCCAGCTCCCTCACTAGCGGGGGAAACACCGGGGAGCTGTTTTTT. Protein sequence: CASSLTSGGNTGELFF.

The V call is TRBV6-5, the J call TRBJ2-7; maybe TRBD2 (5 bases). In germline, CDR1 is MNHEY, CDR2 SVGAGI. The CDR3 totals 16 residues. V was cut by 1 base and J by 3 bases, with 16 bases left in between. The CDR3 DNA follows: TGTGCCAGCAGTTACTGGGGAGCTTTCGAAAGCTACGAGCAGTACTTC. Protein sequence: CASSYWGAFESYEQYF.

The chain employs TRBV7-3 and TRBJ2-7, with 8 bases matching TRBD1. This CDR3 has 13 residues. V was clipped by 5 bases and J by 5 bases; unmatched bases: 5. The germline gives CDR1 SGHTA, CDR2 FQGTGA. The CDR3 coding sequence is TGTGCCAGCAGCCCGACAGGGGTGGACGAGCAGTACTTC. Translation gives CASSPTGVDEQYF.

The V call is TRBV27, the J call TRBJ2-3, with 7 bases identical to TRBD1. This CDR3 has 16 residues. The germline V gene encodes CDR1 MNHEY and CDR2 SMNVEV (reference sequence). J lost 0 bases, V lost 3 bases, and 6 bases had no gene match. This chain's CDR3 is CASSFNRDSSTDTQYF. The DNA for the CDR3 is TGTGCCAGCAGTTTCAACCGGGACAGTAGCACAGATACGCAGTATTTT.